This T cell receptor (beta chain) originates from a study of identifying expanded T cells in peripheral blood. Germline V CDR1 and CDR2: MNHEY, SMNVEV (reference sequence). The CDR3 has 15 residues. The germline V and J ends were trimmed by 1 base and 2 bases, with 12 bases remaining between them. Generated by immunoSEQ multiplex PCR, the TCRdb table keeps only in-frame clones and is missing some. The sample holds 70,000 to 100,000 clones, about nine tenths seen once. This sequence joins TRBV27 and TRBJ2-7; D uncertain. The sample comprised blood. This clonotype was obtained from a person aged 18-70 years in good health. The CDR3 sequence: CASSLFLGGPYEQYF. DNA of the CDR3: TGTGCCAGCAGTTTATTTTTGGGCGGTCCCTACGAGCAGTACTTC.